This is a list of T cell receptor beta chains from one sample in a study of T cells after yellow fever vaccination. TCRdb re-called the 5' RACE reads through MiXCR, storing one row per CDR3 protein. The table lists about 140,000 distinct CDR3 sequences, more than 6% of them singletons. This specimen was CD4+ T cells sorted from PBMCs, taken 5 days after the yellow fever booster vaccination. The receptors stem from a man aged 30 to 39 who received the YFV17D yellow fever vaccine. The CDR3 runs from the conserved cysteine through the conserved F or W. The D gene is left open where the match is weak. Part of the rows lack a size; the others show once, few, many or a class for expanded clones.

clone size: many
V gene: TRBV18
D gene: .
J gene: TRBJ2-5
CDR3 DNA: TGTGCCAGCTCACCTTTGAAGTTAGAGACCCAGTACTTC
CDR3 protein: CASSPLKLETQYF

clone size: many
V gene: TRBV11-2
D gene: TRBD2
J gene: TRBJ2-1
CDR3 DNA: TGTGCCAGCAGCTCGGGACTAGCGGGAGTTGAGCAGTTCTTC
CDR3 protein: CASSSGLAGVEQFF

clone size: many
V gene: TRBV27
D gene: .
J gene: TRBJ2-7
CDR3 DNA: TGTGCCAGCAGCTACTCTTACGGGCCTTACTCCTACGAGCAGTACTTC
CDR3 protein: CASSYSYGPYSYEQYF

clone size: many
V gene: TRBV20-1
D gene: .
J gene: TRBJ2-1
CDR3 DNA: TGCAGTGCCGCGACTAGAGACAATGAGCAGTTCTTC
CDR3 protein: CSAATRDNEQFF

clone size: many
V gene: TRBV9
D gene: TRBD1
J gene: TRBJ2-7
CDR3 DNA: TGTGCCAGCAGCGTGCAGTCCGGGACAGGGATCTACGAGCAGTACTTC
CDR3 protein: CASSVQSGTGIYEQYF

clone size: many
V gene: TRBV4-3
D gene: TRBD1
J gene: TRBJ1-4
CDR3 DNA: TGCGCCAGCAGCCACACAGGGGGCCGGGAAAAACTGTTTTTT
CDR3 protein: CASSHTGGREKLFF

clone size: many
V gene: TRBV15
D gene: TRBD2
J gene: TRBJ2-3
CDR3 DNA: TGTGCCACCAGCAGAGGCGGGAGTACAGATACGCAGTATTTT
CDR3 protein: CATSRGGSTDTQYF

clone size: many
V gene: TRBV4-3
D gene: .
J gene: TRBJ2-5
CDR3 DNA: TGCGCCAGCAGCCAGGACAAAGGGGAGACCCAGTACTTC
CDR3 protein: CASSQDKGETQYF

clone size: many
V gene: TRBV11-2
D gene: .
J gene: TRBJ2-7
CDR3 DNA: TGTGCCAGCTCCGTCTCCTACGAGCAGTACTTC
CDR3 protein: CASSVSYEQYF

clone size: many
V gene: TRBV28
D gene: .
J gene: TRBJ2-3
CDR3 DNA: TGTGCCAGCAAAAGTTTTGGACGGAGCACAGATACGCAGTATTTT
CDR3 protein: CASKSFGRSTDTQYF

clone size: many
V gene: TRBV6-5
D gene: .
J gene: TRBJ2-2
CDR3 DNA: TGTGCCAGCAGGGTCCGCTACGGGGAGCTGTTTTTT
CDR3 protein: CASRVRYGELFF

clone size: few
V gene: TRBV5-4
D gene: .
J gene: TRBJ2-4
CDR3 DNA: TGTGCCAGCAGGGGGGCGGACCAAAACATTCAGTACTTC
CDR3 protein: CASRGADQNIQYF

clone size: .
V gene: TRBV19
D gene: TRBD2
J gene: TRBJ2-5
CDR3 DNA: TGTGCCAGTAGTGGGACTAGCCGCGAGACCCAGTACTTC
CDR3 protein: CASSGTSRETQYF

clone size: many
V gene: TRBV15
D gene: .
J gene: TRBJ2-5
CDR3 DNA: TGTGCCACCAGACCCGGTGTACAAGAGACCCAGTACTTC
CDR3 protein: CATRPGVQETQYF

clone size: many
V gene: TRBV7-2
D gene: TRBD2
J gene: TRBJ2-1
CDR3 DNA: TGTGCCAGCAGCTTTTTGGGGACTAGGGGGTACAATGAGCAGTTCTTC
CDR3 protein: CASSFLGTRGYNEQFF

clone size: many
V gene: TRBV20-1
D gene: TRBD2
J gene: TRBJ2-7
CDR3 DNA: TGCAGTGCTACGGGGGGGAGATACGAGCAGTACTTC
CDR3 protein: CSATGGRYEQYF

clone size: many
V gene: TRBV7-9
D gene: TRBD2
J gene: TRBJ2-3
CDR3 DNA: TGTGCCAGCAGCTCTGGGACTAGCGGGATGACAGATACGCAGTATTTT
CDR3 protein: CASSSGTSGMTDTQYF

clone size: many
V gene: TRBV5-6
D gene: .
J gene: TRBJ2-3
CDR3 DNA: TGTGCCAGCAGCTTTCGAGGGTCAGGGCAGAGCACAGATACGCAGTATTTT
CDR3 protein: CASSFRGSGQSTDTQYF